This T cell receptor (beta chain) was sequenced during a study of blood T cell repertoires in COVID-19. Clones were sequenced by immunoSEQ multiplex PCR, and TCRdb holds only the in-frame ones, with some missing. This sample yields about 360,000 clones, of which 75% to 90% are seen a single time; about 7% belongs to the top ten. Germline CDR1 and CDR2: DFQATT and SNEGSKA (reference sequence). This CDR3 spans 13 amino acids. J was trimmed by 5 bases and V by 3 bases; bases with no gene match: 5. This receptor was taken from a woman aged 60-75 years with COVID-19, enrolled during active disease. The V gene is TRBV20-1, the J gene TRBJ2-7; 9 nucleotides match TRBD1. Sequencing was done on a sample of peripheral blood. CDR3 region: CSASSQGAHEQYF. DNA for the CDR3: TGCAGTGCTAGTTCACAGGGGGCCCACGAGCAGTACTTC.